The entry below describes one T cell receptor beta chain. The target antigen is unknown. Assay used: immunoSEQ multiplex PCR; TCRdb lists only in-frame clones, some missing. The repertoire holds 80,000 or so clones, with 90% as singletons. V was clipped by 0 bases and J by 0 bases, with 3 bases between them. Looked up from germline, CDR1 is SGHTA and CDR2 is FQGNSA. CDR3 length equals 14 residues. The sample is drawn from a study of OX40 agonist ivuxolimab in advanced cancers. Across the whole study: Enrolled patients in dose escalation had cancers that were hepatocellular carcinoma, melanoma, renal cell or head and neck cancer. A male proportion of about 80% was recorded, with mean age approximately 56 years and range roughly 20 to 85. Study-wide findings and caveats: Circulating CD4+ and CD8+ T cells showed clonal expansion by week 6 at 0.1 to 3.0 mg/kg.

J is TRBJ1-3 and V is TRBV7-2; D unclear. The sequencing here drew on CD4+ or CD8+ T cells sorted from blood, taken in a trial of the OX40 agonist ivuxolimab. This receptor was obtained from an adult with an advanced solid tumor such as melanoma, head and neck, liver or kidney cancer. In DNA, the CDR3 is TGTGCCAGCAGCTTAGCCGGCTCTGGAAACACCATATATTTT. Translation: CASSLAGSGNTIYF.